This entry describes one T cell receptor (beta chain). Clones were sequenced by immunoSEQ multiplex PCR, and TCRdb holds only the in-frame ones, with some missing. The repertoire holds about 68,000 clones, with more than 70% as singletons. The entry originates in a study of OX40 agonist ivuxolimab in advanced cancers. Study as a whole: The mean age was roughly 60 years, ranging from 23 to 79, with less than 90% of participants male.

V was clipped by 4 bases and J by 5 bases, with 15 bases between them. Looked up from germline, CDR1 is SEHNR and CDR2 is FQNEAQ (reference sequence). This CDR3 spans 15 amino acids. Anyone with autoimmune disease history or systemic immunosuppression was excluded. This TCR was sampled from an adult with an advanced solid tumor such as melanoma, head and neck, liver or kidney cancer. The source was CD4+ or CD8+ T cells sorted from blood, collected in a trial of the OX40 agonist ivuxolimab. This rearrangement joins TRBV7-9 to TRBJ2-1, with a tentative D call TRBD2 (5 bases). The CDR3 nucleotides are TGTGCCAGCAGCTCAGGCGGGTCAGACAACAATGAGCAGTTCTTC. Protein product: CASSSGGSDNNEQFF.